Listed below are T cell receptor beta chains from one sample, sequenced in a study of regulatory T cells in long-lasting Graves disease. TCRdb processed the multiplex PCR reads anew with MiXCR; each CDR3 protein has one entry. This sample has over 500,000 distinct CDR3 sequences, with approximately 15% found just once. The sample was also linked to a second study, of T cells in Graves' hyperthyroidism and ophthalmopathy.

This sample comprised peripheral blood mononuclear cells (PBMCs), obtained at new diagnosis, from a patient treated with antithyroid drugs. The receptor source for this set is a woman aged 25 to 39 with Graves disease. Each CDR3 is given with its conserved first and last residue. The D gene is left open where the match is weak. Only some rows state a clone size, as once, few, many or a class for expanded clones.

D gene: -
J gene: TRBJ1-3
V gene: TRBV11-1
clone size: few
CDR3 DNA: TGTGCCAGCAGCTCCTTTTCGTCTGGAAACACCATATATTTT
CDR3 protein: CASSSFSSGNTIYF

D gene: -
J gene: TRBJ2-3
V gene: TRBV5-1
clone size: few
CDR3 DNA: TGCGCCAGCAGCTCCACCCTAGGGGCCGCCGAGATGGATACGCAGTATTTT
CDR3 protein: CASSSTLGAAEMDTQYF

D gene: TRBD2
J gene: TRBJ2-2
V gene: TRBV12-3/TRBV12-4
clone size: -
CDR3 DNA: TGTGCCAGCACCCTTGGGGGAGGGCCGTCCGGGGAGCTGTTTTTT
CDR3 protein: CASTLGGGPSGELFF

D gene: TRBD2
J gene: TRBJ2-2
V gene: TRBV6-1
clone size: many
CDR3 DNA: TGTGCCAGCAGTGAAATATCACGAGGCGGGACTAGCGGGAGACGTGGGGAGCTGTTTTTT
CDR3 protein: CASSEISRGGTSGRRGELFF

D gene: TRBD2
J gene: TRBJ2-1
V gene: TRBV28
clone size: many
CDR3 DNA: TGTGCCAGCAGTTTAGATGTTAGCGGGAGGATTGAGCAGTTCTTC
CDR3 protein: CASSLDVSGRIEQFF

D gene: TRBD2
J gene: TRBJ2-3
V gene: TRBV11-2
clone size: few
CDR3 DNA: TGTGCCAGCAGCAAGGGACTAGCGGGAGGGTATAGTACAGATACGCAGTATTTT
CDR3 protein: CASSKGLAGGYSTDTQYF

D gene: -
J gene: TRBJ2-3
V gene: TRBV10-3
clone size: -
CDR3 DNA: TGTGCCATCAGTGAGTCGAGGGCCGATACGCAGTATTTT
CDR3 protein: CAISESRADTQYF

D gene: TRBD1
J gene: TRBJ2-5
V gene: TRBV7-9
clone size: many
CDR3 DNA: TGTGCCAGCAGCTTAGAATGGACAGGGGGGACTAGTCAAGAGACCCAGTACTTC
CDR3 protein: CASSLEWTGGTSQETQYF

D gene: -
J gene: TRBJ1-2
V gene: TRBV28
clone size: many
CDR3 DNA: TGTGCCAGCACCCGAACCAACTATGGCTACACCTTC
CDR3 protein: CASTRTNYGYTF

D gene: -
J gene: TRBJ2-7
V gene: TRBV3-1
clone size: many
CDR3 DNA: TGTGCCAGCAGCCAAGGTCCCGGGAGCCACGAGCAGTACTTC
CDR3 protein: CASSQGPGSHEQYF

D gene: -
J gene: TRBJ1-2
V gene: TRBV20-1
clone size: few
CDR3 DNA: TGCAGTGCTAGGCCAGGACCCCCGGGGTGGGTTAACTATGGCTACACCTTC
CDR3 protein: CSARPGPPGWVNYGYTF

D gene: TRBD1
J gene: TRBJ2-5
V gene: TRBV18
clone size: -
CDR3 DNA: TGTGCCAGCTCTGGGACAGGCCCGCGGGACCAGTACTTC
CDR3 protein: CASSGTGPRDQYF

D gene: -
J gene: TRBJ1-2
V gene: TRBV10-3
clone size: -
CDR3 DNA: TGTGCCATCAGTGAGTCGGGAAAGGGCTACACCTTC
CDR3 protein: CAISESGKGYTF

D gene: -
J gene: TRBJ2-7
V gene: TRBV28
clone size: many
CDR3 DNA: TGTGCCAGCAGCTCGGGGCCAACCGAGAGTTACGAGCAGTACTTC
CDR3 protein: CASSSGPTESYEQYF

D gene: -
J gene: TRBJ2-2
V gene: TRBV12-3/TRBV12-4
clone size: few
CDR3 DNA: TGTGCCAGCACCCTTAGGGTTCCCGGGGAGCTGTTTTTT
CDR3 protein: CASTLRVPGELFF

D gene: -
J gene: TRBJ2-6
V gene: TRBV5-5
clone size: -
CDR3 DNA: TGTGCCAGCAGCTCGGGGCAATCTGGGGCCAACGTCCTGACTTTC
CDR3 protein: CASSSGQSGANVLTF

D gene: TRBD1
J gene: TRBJ2-5
V gene: TRBV7-9
clone size: few
CDR3 DNA: TGTGCCAGCAGCCTAAACTCGGGACAGCAAGAGACCCAGTACTTC
CDR3 protein: CASSLNSGQQETQYF

D gene: -
J gene: TRBJ2-1
V gene: TRBV6-1
clone size: -
CDR3 DNA: TGTGCCAGCAGGCGTAGTCAGCGATACAATGAGCAGTTCTTC
CDR3 protein: CASRRSQRYNEQFF

D gene: -
J gene: TRBJ2-7
V gene: TRBV3-1
clone size: -
CDR3 DNA: TGTGCCAGCACGGGCCAAGACTCCTACGAGCAGTACTTC
CDR3 protein: CASTGQDSYEQYF

D gene: TRBD2
J gene: TRBJ2-1
V gene: TRBV6-1
clone size: -
CDR3 DNA: TGTGCCGCTCGGGCCCTGACTAGCGGGAGGGGGGGCAATGAGCAGTTCTTC
CDR3 protein: CAARALTSGRGGNEQFF

D gene: -
J gene: TRBJ1-5
V gene: TRBV28
clone size: many
CDR3 DNA: TGTGCCAGCAGTTCTAGGCGTCAGCCCCAGCATTTT
CDR3 protein: CASSSRRQPQHF

D gene: TRBD1
J gene: TRBJ2-7
V gene: TRBV12-3/TRBV12-4
clone size: many
CDR3 DNA: TGTGCCAGCACGCCCACAGGGGGCGGAAGGGGCGAGCAGTACTTC
CDR3 protein: CASTPTGGGRGEQYF

D gene: -
J gene: TRBJ2-4
V gene: TRBV30
clone size: -
CDR3 DNA: TGTGCCTGGAGTGCCCTAGCCAAAAACATTCAGTACTTC
CDR3 protein: CAWSALAKNIQYF

D gene: TRBD1
J gene: TRBJ1-6
V gene: TRBV2
clone size: many
CDR3 DNA: TGTGCCAGCAGGGCTCCGGGACAGGGCACCTATAATTCACCCCTCCACTTT
CDR3 protein: CASRAPGQGTYNSPLHF

D gene: -
J gene: TRBJ2-5
V gene: TRBV29-1
clone size: many
CDR3 DNA: TGCAGCGCCATGGGGGGCGGATTCGATTCAGAGACCCAGTACTTC
CDR3 protein: CSAMGGGFDSETQYF

D gene: TRBD1
J gene: TRBJ1-1
V gene: TRBV7-9
clone size: many
CDR3 DNA: TGTGCCAGCAGCCCCTCAGGGGGTTATGGTACTGAAGCTTTCTTT
CDR3 protein: CASSPSGGYGTEAFF

D gene: TRBD1
J gene: TRBJ2-5
V gene: TRBV20-1
clone size: few
CDR3 DNA: TGCAGTGCCCCACGGACAGGGGGCATTAAAGAGACCCAGTACTTC
CDR3 protein: CSAPRTGGIKETQYF

D gene: -
J gene: TRBJ2-2
V gene: TRBV7-8
clone size: few
CDR3 DNA: TGTGCCAGCAGCTCCCAGAATTTGTACACCGGGGAGCTGTTTTTT
CDR3 protein: CASSSQNLYTGELFF